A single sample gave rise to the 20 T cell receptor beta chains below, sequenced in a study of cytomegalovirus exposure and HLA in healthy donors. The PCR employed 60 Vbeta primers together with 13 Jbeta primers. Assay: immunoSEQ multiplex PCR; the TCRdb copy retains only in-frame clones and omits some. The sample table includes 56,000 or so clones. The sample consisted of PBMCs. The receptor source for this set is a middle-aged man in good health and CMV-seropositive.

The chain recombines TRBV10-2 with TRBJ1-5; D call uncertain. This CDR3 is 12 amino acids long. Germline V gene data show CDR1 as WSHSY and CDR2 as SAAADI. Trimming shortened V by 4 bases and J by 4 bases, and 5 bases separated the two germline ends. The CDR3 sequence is CASSAPNQPQHF. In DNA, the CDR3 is TGCGCCAGCAGTGCTCCTAATCAGCCCCAGCATTTT.

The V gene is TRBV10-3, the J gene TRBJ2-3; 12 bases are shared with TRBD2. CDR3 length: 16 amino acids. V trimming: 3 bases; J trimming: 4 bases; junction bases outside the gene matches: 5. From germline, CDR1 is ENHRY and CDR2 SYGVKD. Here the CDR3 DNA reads TGTGCCATCAGTGAAACTAGCGGGGGGTCCCCAGATACGCAGTATTTT. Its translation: CAISETSGGSPDTQYF.

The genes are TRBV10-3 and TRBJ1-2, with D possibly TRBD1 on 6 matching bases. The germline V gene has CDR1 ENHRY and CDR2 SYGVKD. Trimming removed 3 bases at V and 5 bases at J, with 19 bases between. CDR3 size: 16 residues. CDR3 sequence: CAISDTLRTAFYGYTF. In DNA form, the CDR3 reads TGTGCCATCAGTGACACCCTTCGGACAGCCTTTTATGGCTACACCTTC.

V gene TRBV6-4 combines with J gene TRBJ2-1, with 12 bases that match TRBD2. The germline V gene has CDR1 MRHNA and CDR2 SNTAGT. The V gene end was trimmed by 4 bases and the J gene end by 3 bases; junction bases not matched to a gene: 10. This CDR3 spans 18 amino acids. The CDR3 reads CASSARGTSGGIYNEQFF. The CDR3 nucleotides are TGTGCCAGCAGTGCCCGAGGAACTAGCGGGGGGATCTACAATGAGCAGTTCTTC.

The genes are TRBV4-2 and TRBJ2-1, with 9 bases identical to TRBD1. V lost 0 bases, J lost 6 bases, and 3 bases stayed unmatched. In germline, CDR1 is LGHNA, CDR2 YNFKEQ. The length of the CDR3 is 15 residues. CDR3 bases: TGTGCCAGCAGCCAAGAGGGGACAGGGCTCAATGAGCAGTTCTTC. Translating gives CASSQEGTGLNEQFF.

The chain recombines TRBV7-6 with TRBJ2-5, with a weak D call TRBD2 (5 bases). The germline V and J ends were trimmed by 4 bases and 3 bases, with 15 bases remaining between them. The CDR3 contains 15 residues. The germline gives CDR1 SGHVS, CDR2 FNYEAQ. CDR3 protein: CASSSLSGIKETQYF. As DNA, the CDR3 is TGTGCCAGCAGCTCCCTTTCGGGGATCAAAGAGACCCAGTACTTC.

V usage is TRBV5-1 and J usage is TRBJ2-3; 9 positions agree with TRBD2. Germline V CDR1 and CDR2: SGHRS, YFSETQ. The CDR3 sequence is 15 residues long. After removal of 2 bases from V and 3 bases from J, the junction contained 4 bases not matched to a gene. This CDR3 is CASSFGRGGTDTQYF. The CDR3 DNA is TGCGCCAGCAGCTTTGGGCGGGGGGGAACAGATACGCAGTATTTT.

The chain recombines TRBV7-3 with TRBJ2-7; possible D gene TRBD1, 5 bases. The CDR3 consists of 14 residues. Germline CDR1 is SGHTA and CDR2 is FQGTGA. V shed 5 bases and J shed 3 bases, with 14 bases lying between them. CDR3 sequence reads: CASSDPRVGYEQYF. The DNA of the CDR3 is TGTGCCAGCAGCGATCCCAGGGTCGGCTACGAGCAGTACTTC.

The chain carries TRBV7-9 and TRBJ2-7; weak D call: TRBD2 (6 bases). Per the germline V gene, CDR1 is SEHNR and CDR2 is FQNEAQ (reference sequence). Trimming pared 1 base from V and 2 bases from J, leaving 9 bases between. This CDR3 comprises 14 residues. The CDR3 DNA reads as TGTGCCAGCAGCTTAGTGGGGACTGCCTACGAGCAGTACTTC. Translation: CASSLVGTAYEQYF.

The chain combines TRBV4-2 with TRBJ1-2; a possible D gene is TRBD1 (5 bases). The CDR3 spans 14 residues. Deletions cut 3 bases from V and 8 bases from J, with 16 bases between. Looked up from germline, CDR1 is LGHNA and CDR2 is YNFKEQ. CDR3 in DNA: TGTGCCAGCAGCCAGGCCCAGGGTGGGTCCGGCTACACCTTC. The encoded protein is CASSQAQGGSGYTF.

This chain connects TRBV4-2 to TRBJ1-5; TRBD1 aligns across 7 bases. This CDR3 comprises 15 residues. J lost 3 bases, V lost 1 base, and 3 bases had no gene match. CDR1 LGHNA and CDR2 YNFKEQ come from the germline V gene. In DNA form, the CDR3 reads TGTGCCAGCAGCCAAGCCGGGACAGTCAATCAGCCCCAGCATTTT. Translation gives CASSQAGTVNQPQHF.

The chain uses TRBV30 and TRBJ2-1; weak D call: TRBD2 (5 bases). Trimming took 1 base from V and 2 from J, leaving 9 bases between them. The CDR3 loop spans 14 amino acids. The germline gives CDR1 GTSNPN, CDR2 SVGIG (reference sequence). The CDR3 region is CAWSGARAYNEQFF. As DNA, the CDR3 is TGTGCCTGGAGTGGGGCGAGGGCCTACAATGAGCAGTTCTTC.

CDR3 DNA: TGTGCCAGCAGTGTAGACTACGAGCAGTACTTC. It encodes CASSVDYEQYF. The chain carries TRBV2 and TRBJ2-7; D not resolved. This CDR3 contains 11 residues. V was pared by 4 bases and J by 3 bases, with 4 bases between. Germline values: CDR1 SNHLY, CDR2 FYNNEI.

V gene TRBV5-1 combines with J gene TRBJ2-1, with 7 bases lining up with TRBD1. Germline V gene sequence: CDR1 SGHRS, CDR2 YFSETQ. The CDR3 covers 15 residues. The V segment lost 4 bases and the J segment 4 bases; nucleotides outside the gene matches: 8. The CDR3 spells CASSEFGQEYNEQFF. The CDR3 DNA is TGCGCCAGCAGCGAATTCGGACAGGAATACAATGAGCAGTTCTTC. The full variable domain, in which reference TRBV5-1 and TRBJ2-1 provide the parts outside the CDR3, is KAGVTQTPRYLIKTRGQQVTLSCSPISGHRSVSWYQQTPGQGLQFLFEYFSETQRNKGNFPGRFSGRQFSNSRSEMNVSTLELGDSALYLCASSEFGQEYNEQFFGPGTRLTVL.

The CDR3 DNA is TGTGCCAGCAGTCTCGGGACAGGGGGAGGCACTGAAGCTTTCTTT. This sequence encodes CASSLGTGGGTEAFF. The V call is TRBV25-1, the J call TRBJ1-1, with 11 bases that match TRBD1. V lost 5 bases, J lost 4 bases, and 6 bases stayed unmatched. CDR3 length: 15 amino acids. Germline CDR1 and CDR2: MGHDK and SYGVNS.

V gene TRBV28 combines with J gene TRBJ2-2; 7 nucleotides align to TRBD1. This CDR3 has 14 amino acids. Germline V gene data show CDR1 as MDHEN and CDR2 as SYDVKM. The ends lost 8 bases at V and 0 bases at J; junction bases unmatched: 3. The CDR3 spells CASGTDSNTGELFF. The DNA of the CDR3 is TGTGCCAGCGGGACAGATTCGAACACCGGGGAGCTGTTTTTT.

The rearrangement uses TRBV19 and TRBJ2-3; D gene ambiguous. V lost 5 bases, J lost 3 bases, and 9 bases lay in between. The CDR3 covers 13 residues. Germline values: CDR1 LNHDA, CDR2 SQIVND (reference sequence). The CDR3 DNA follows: TGTGCCAGTAGTGTAGGGCAAACAGATACGCAGTATTTT. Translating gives CASSVGQTDTQYF.

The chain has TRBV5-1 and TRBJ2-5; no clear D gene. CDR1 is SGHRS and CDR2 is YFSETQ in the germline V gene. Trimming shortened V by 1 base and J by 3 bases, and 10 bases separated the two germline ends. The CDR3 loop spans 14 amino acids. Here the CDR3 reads CASSLTNPEETQYF. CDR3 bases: TGCGCCAGCAGCTTGACTAATCCTGAAGAGACCCAGTACTTC.

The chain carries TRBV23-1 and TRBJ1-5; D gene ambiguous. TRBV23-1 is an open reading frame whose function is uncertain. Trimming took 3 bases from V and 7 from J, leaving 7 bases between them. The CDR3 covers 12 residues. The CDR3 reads CASSHRIQPQHF. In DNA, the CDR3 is TGCGCCAGCAGTCACAGGATACAGCCCCAGCATTTT.

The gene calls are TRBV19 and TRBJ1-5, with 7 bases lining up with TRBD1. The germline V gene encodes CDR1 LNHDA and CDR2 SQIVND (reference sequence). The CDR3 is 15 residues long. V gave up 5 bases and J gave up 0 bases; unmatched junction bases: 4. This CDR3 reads CASSPSGGSNQPQHF. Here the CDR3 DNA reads TGTGCCAGTAGTCCCTCAGGGGGTAGCAATCAGCCCCAGCATTTT.